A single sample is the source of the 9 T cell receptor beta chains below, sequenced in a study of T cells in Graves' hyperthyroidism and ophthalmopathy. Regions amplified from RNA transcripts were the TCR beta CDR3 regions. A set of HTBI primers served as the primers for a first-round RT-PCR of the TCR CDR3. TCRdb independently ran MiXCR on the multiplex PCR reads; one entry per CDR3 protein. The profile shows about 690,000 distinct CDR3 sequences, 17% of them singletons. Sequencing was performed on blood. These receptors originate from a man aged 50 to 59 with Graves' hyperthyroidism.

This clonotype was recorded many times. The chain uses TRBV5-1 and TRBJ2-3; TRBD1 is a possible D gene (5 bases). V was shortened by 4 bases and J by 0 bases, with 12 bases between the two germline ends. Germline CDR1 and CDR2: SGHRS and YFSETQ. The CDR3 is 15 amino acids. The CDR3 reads CASSPAGYSTDTQYF. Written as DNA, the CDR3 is TGCGCCAGCAGCCCCGCAGGGTACAGCACAGATACGCAGTATTTT.

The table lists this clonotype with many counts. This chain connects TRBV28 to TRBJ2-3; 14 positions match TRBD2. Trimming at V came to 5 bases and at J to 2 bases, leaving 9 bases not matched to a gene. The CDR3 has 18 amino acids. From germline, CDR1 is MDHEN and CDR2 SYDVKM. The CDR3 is CASSTQRLAGGFTDTQYF. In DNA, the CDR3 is TGTGCCAGCAGTACCCAACGACTAGCGGGAGGGTTCACAGATACGCAGTATTTT. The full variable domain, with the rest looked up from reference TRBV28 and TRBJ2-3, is DVKVTQSSRYLVKRTGEKVFLECVQDMDHENMFWYRQDPGLGLRLIYFSYDVKMKEKGDIPEGYSVSREKKERFSLILESASTNQTSMYLCASSTQRLAGGFTDTQYFGPGTRLTVL.

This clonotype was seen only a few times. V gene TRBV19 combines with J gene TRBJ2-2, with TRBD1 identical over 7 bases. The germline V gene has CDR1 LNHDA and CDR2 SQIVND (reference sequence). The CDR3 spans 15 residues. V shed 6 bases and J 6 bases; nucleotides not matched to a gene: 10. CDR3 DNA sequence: TGTGCCAGTAGCCCTGACAGGGAGTATTCCGGGGAGCTGTTTTTT. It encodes CASSPDREYSGELFF.

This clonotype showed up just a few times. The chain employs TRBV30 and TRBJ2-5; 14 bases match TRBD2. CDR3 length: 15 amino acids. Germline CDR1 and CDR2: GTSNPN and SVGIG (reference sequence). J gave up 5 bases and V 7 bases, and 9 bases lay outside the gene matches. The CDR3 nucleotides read TGTGCCTCCCGGACTAGCGGGAGGCTAGGTGAGACCCAGTACTTC. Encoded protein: CASRTSGRLGETQYF.

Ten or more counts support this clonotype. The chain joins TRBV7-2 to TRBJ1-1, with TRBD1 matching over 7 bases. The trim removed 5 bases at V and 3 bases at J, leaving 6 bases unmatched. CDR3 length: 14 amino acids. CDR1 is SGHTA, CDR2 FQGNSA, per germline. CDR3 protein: CASSVQGWYTEAFF. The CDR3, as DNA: TGTGCCAGCAGCGTACAGGGGTGGTACACTGAAGCTTTCTTT.

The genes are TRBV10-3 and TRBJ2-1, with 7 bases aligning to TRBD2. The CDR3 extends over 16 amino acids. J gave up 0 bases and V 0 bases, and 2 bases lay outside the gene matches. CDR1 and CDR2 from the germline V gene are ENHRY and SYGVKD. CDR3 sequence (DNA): TGTGCCATCAGTGAGTCCGGCGGGAGCTCCTACAATGAGCAGTTCTTC. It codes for CAISESGGSSYNEQFF.

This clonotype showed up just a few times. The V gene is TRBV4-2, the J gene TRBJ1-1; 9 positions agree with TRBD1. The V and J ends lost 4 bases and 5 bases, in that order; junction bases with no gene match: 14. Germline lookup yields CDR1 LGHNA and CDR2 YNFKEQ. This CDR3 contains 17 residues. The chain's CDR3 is CASSREVAQGALTEAFF. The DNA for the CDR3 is TGTGCCAGCAGCCGAGAGGTTGCACAGGGGGCGTTGACTGAAGCTTTCTTT.

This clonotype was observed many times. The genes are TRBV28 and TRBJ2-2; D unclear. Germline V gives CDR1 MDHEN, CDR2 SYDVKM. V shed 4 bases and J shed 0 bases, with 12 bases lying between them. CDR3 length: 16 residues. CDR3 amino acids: CASSSLSSPNTGELFF. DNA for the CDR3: TGTGCCAGCAGTTCCCTCTCATCACCGAACACCGGGGAGCTGTTTTTT.

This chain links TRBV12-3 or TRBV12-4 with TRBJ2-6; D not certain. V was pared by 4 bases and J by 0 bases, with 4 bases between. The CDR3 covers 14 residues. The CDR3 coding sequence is TGTGCCAGCAGTTACGACTCTGGGGCCAACGTCCTGACTTTC. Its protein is CASSYDSGANVLTF.